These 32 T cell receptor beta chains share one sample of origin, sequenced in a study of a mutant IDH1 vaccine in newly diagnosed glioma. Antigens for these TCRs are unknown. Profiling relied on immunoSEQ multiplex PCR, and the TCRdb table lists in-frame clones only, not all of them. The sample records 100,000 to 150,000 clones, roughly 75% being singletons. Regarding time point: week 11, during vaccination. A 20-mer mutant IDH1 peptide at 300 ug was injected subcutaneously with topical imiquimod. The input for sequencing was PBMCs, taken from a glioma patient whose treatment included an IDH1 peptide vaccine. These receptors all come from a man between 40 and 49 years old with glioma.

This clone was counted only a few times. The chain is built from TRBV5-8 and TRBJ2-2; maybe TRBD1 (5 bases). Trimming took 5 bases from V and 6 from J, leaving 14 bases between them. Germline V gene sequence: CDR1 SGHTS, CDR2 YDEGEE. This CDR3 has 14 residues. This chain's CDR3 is CASRLFRGPGELFF. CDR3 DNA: TGTGCCAGCAGACTCTTTAGGGGCCCCGGGGAGCTGTTTTTT.

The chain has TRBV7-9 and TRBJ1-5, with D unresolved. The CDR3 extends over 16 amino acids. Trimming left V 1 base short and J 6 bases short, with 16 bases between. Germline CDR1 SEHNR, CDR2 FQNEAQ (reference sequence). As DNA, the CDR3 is TGTGCCAGCAGCTTAGTACCACCTGCCCCAGGTCAGCCCCAGCATTTT. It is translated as CASSLVPPAPGQPQHF.

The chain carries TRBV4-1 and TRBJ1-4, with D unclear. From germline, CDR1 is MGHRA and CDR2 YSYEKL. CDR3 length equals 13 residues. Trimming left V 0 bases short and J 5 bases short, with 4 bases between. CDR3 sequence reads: CASSQERNEKLFF. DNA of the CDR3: TGCGCCAGCAGCCAAGAAAGGAATGAAAAACTGTTTTTT.

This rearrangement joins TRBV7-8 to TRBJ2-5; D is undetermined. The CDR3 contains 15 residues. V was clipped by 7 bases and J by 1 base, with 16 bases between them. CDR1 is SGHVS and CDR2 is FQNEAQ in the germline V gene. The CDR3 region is CASTAKWVPQETQYF. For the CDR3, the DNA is TGTGCCAGCACCGCGAAATGGGTTCCCCAAGAGACCCAGTACTTC.

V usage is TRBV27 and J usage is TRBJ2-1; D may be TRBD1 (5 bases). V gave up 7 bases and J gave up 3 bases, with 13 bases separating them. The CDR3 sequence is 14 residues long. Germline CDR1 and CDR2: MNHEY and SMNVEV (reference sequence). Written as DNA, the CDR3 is TGTGCCAGCAAGGGGCAGGACCACTACAATGAGCAGTTCTTC. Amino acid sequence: CASKGQDHYNEQFF.

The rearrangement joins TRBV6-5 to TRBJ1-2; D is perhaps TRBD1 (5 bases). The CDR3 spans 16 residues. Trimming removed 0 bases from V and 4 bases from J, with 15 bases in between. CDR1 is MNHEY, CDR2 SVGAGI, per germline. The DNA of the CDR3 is TGTGCCAGCAGTTACTCTGCCGTCAGGGCAGGCTATGGCTACACCTTC. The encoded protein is CASSYSAVRAGYGYTF.

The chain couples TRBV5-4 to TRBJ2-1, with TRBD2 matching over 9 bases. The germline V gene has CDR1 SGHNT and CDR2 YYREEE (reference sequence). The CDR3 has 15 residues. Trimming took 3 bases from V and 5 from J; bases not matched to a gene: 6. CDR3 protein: CASSSERGDDNEQFF. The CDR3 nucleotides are TGTGCCAGCAGCTCTGAGCGGGGGGACGACAATGAGCAGTTCTTC.

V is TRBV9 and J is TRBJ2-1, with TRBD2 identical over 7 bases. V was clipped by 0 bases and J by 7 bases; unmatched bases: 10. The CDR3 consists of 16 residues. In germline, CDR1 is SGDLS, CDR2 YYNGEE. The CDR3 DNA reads TGTGCCAGCAGCGTAGCATTCGGGGAGGGCCGAAATGAGCAGTTCTTC. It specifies CASSVAFGEGRNEQFF.

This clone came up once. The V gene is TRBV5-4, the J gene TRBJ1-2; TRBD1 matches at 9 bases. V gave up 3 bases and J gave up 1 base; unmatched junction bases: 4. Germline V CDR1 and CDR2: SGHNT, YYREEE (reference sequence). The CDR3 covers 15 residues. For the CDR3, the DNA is TGTGCCAGCAGCTCCGGGACAGGGAATAACTATGGCTACACCTTC. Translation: CASSSGTGNNYGYTF.

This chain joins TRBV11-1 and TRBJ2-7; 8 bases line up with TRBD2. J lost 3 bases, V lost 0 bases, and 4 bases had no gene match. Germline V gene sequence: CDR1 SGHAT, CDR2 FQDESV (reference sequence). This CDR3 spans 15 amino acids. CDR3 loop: CASSLAAGVSYEQYF. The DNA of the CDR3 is TGTGCCAGCAGCTTAGCAGCGGGAGTAAGCTACGAGCAGTACTTC.

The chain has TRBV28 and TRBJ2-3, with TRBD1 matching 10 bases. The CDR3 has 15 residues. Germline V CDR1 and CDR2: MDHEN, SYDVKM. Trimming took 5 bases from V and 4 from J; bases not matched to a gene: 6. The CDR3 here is CASSRDRGLPDTQYF. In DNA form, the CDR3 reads TGTGCCAGCAGTCGGGACAGGGGTCTCCCAGATACGCAGTATTTT. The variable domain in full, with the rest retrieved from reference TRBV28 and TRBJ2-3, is DVKVTQSSRYLVKRTGEKVFLECVQDMDHENMFWYRQDPGLGLRLIYFSYDVKMKEKGDIPEGYSVSREKKERFSLILESASTNQTSMYLCASSRDRGLPDTQYFGPGTRLTVL.

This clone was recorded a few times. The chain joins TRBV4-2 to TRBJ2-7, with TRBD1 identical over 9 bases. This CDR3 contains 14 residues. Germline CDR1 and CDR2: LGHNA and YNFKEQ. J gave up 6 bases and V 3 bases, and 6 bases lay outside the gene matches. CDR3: CASSHPGQGGEQYF. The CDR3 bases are TGTGCCAGCAGCCACCCGGGACAGGGAGGCGAGCAGTACTTC.

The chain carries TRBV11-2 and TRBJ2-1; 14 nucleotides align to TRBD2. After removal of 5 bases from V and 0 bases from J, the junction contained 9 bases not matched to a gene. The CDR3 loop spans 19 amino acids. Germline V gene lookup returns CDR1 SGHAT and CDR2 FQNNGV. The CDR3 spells CASSRWGTSGSSSYNEQFF. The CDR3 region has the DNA TGTGCCAGCAGCCGATGGGGGACTAGCGGGAGTTCCTCCTACAATGAGCAGTTCTTC.

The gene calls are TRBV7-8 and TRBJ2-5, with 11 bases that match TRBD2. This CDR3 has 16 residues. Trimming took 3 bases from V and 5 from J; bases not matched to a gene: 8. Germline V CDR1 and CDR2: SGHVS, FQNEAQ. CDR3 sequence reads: CASSFGSGGAGETQYF. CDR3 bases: TGTGCCAGCAGCTTTGGTAGCGGGGGGGCAGGGGAGACCCAGTACTTC.

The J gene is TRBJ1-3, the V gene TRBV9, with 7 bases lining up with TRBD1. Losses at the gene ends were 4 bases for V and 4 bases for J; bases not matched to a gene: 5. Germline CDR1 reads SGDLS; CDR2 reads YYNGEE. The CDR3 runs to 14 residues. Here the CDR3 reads CASSMTGPGNTIYF. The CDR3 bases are TGTGCCAGCAGCATGACAGGGCCGGGAAACACCATATATTTT. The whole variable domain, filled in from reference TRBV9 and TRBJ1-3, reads DSGVTQTPKHLITATGQRVTLRCSPRSGDLSVYWYQQSLDQGLQFLIQYYNGEERAKGNILERFSAQQFPDLHSELNLSSLELGDSALYFCASSMTGPGNTIYFGEGSWLTVV.

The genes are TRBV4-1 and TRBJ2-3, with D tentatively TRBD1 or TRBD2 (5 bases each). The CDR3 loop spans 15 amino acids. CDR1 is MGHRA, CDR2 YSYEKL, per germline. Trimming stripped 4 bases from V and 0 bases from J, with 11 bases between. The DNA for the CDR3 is TGCGCCAGCAGCCGGGGGTCCCTGAGCACAGATACGCAGTATTTT. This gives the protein CASSRGSLSTDTQYF.

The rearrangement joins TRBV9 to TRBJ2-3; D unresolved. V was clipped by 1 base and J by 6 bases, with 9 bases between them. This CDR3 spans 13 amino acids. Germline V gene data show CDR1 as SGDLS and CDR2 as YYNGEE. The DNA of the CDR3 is TGTGCCAGCAGCGTATCCCCGAGGGATACGCAGTATTTT. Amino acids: CASSVSPRDTQYF.

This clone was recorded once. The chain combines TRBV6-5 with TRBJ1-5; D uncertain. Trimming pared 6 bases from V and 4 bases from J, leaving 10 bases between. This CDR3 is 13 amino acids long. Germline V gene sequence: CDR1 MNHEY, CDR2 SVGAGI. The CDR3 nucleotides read TGTGCCAGCAGCTCGAGCCCAAATCAGCCCCAGCATTTT. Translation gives CASSSSPNQPQHF.

The CDR3 sequence is CASSLEGGADTQYF. As DNA, the CDR3 is TGCGCCAGCAGCTTGGAGGGGGGAGCAGATACGCAGTATTTT. The rearrangement joins TRBV5-1 to TRBJ2-3, with D perhaps matching TRBD1 or TRBD2 (6 bases each). V lost 0 bases, J lost 4 bases, and 9 bases lay in between. Germline CDR1 SGHRS, CDR2 YFSETQ. This CDR3 contains 14 residues.

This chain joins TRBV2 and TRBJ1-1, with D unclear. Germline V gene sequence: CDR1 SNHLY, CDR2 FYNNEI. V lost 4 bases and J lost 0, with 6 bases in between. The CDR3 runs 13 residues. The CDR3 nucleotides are TGTGCCAGCAGTGGCACAATGAACACTGAAGCTTTCTTT. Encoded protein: CASSGTMNTEAFF.

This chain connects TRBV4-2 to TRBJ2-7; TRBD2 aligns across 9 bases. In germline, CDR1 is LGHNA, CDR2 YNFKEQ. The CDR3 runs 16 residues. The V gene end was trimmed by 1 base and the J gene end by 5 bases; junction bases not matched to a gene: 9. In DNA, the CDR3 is TGTGCCAGCAGCCAAGCCCGAGCGGGGGGCGGGAACGAGCAGTACTTC. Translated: CASSQARAGGGNEQYF.

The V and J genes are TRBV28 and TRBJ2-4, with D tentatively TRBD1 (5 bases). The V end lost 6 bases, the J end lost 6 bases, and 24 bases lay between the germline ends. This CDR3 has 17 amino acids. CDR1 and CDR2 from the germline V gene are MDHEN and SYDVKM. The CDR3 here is CASSTILEWGFGNIQYF. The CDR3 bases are TGTGCCAGCAGCACAATCCTAGAATGGGGCTTTGGAAACATTCAGTACTTC.

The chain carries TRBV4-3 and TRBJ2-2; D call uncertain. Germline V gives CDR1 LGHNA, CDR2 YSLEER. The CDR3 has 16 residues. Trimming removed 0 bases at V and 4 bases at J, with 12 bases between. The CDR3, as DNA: TGCGCCAGCAGCCAAGATATATGGGTCGTCACCGGGGAGCTGTTTTTT. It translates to CASSQDIWVVTGELFF.

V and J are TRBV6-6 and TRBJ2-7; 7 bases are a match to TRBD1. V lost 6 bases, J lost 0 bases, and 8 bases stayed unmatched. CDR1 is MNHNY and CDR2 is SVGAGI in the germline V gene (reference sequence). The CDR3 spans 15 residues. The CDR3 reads CASRDRPITSYEQYF. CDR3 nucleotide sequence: TGTGCCAGCAGGGACAGGCCGATTACCTCCTACGAGCAGTACTTC.

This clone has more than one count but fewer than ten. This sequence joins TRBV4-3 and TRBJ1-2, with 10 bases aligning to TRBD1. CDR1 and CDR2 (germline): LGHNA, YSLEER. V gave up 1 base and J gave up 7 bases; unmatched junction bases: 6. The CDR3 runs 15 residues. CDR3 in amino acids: CASSQGTGGLSGYTF. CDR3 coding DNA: TGCGCCAGCAGCCAAGGGACAGGGGGTTTGAGTGGCTACACCTTC.

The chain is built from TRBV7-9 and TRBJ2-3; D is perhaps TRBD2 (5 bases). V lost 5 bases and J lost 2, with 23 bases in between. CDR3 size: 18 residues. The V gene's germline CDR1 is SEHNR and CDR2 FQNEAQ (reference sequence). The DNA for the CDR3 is TGTGCCAGCAGCCTCCTCGGGCTTGAGCGGAGATACACAGATACGCAGTATTTT. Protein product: CASSLLGLERRYTDTQYF.

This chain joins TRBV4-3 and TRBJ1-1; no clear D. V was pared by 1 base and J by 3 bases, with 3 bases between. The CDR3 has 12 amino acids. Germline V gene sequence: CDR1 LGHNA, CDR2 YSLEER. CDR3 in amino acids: CASSQGDTEAFF. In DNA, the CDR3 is TGCGCCAGCAGCCAAGGGGACACTGAAGCTTTCTTT.

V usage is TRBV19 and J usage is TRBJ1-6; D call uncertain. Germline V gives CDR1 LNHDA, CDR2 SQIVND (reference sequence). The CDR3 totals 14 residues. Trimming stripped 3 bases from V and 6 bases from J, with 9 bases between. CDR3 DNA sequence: TGTGCCAGTAGTATCGACGAGGGTAATTCACCCCTCCACTTT. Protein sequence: CASSIDEGNSPLHF.

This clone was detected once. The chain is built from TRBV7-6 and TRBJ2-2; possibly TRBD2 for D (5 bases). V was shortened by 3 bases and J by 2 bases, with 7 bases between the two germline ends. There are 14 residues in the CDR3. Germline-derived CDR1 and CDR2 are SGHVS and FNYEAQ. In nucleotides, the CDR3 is TGTGCCAGCAGCTTGAGGGATAACACCGGGGAGCTGTTTTTT. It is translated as CASSLRDNTGELFF.

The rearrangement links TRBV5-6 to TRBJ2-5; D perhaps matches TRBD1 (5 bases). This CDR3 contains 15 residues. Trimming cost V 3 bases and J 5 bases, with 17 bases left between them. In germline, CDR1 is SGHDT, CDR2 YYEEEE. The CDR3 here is CASSSQDTPWETQYF. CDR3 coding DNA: TGTGCCAGCAGCTCTCAGGACACCCCGTGGGAGACCCAGTACTTC.

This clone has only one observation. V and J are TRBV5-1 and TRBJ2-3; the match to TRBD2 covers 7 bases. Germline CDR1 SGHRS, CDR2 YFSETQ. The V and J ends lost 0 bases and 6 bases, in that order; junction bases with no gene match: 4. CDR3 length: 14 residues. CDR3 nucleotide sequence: TGCGCCAGCAGCTTGGGGGCGCGGGGGGATACGCAGTATTTT. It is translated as CASSLGARGDTQYF.

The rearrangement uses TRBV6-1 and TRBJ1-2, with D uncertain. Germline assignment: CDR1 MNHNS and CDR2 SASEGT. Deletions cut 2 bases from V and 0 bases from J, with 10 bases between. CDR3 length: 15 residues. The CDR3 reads CASSESWAPNYGYTF. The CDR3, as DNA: TGTGCCAGCAGTGAAAGCTGGGCCCCTAACTATGGCTACACCTTC.